Below, 15 T cell receptor beta chains from the same sample are listed, as sequenced in a study of blood T cells in healthy people across ages. Primed by a sample-barcoded 5' primer and a J-beta primer mix, a second PCR proceeded for about 6 to 12 cycles. MiXCR, run by TCRdb on the 5' RACE reads, gives a single entry per CDR3 protein. The sample lists more than 650,000 distinct CDR3 sequences, about a fifth occurring once. The sequenced material came from blood. These receptors were obtained from a man between 65 and 80 years old in good health.

The V and J genes are TRBV12-3 or TRBV12-4 and TRBJ1-3; no definite D call. The CDR3 runs 14 residues. V dropped 3 bases and J dropped 3 bases, with 9 bases sitting between them. The CDR3 DNA reads as TGTGCCAGCAGTTTGTTGGGCCGTGGAAACACCATATATTTT. This translates into CASSLLGRGNTIYF.

The chain uses TRBV12-3 or TRBV12-4 and TRBJ2-1; D might be TRBD2 (5 bases). CDR3 size: 14 residues. V was cut by 5 bases and J by 5 bases, with 13 bases left in between. DNA of the CDR3: TGTGCCAGCAGTAGGTCCGGGAACAACAATGAGCAGTTCTTC. Translating gives CASSRSGNNNEQFF.

This clonotype turned up a few times. V is TRBV12-3 or TRBV12-4 and J is TRBJ1-2; no reliable D call. The germline V and J ends were trimmed by 3 bases and 5 bases, with 7 bases remaining between them. The CDR3 runs 12 residues. The CDR3 loop is CASSFMAYGYTF. In DNA, the CDR3 is TGTGCCAGCAGTTTTATGGCTTATGGCTACACCTTC.

This clonotype was detected only a few times. The J gene is TRBJ2-3, the V gene TRBV9, with D perhaps TRBD2 (5 bases). Per germline, CDR1 SGDLS and CDR2 YYNGEE. The CDR3 totals 14 residues. V was trimmed by 4 bases and J by 13 bases, leaving 22 bases between them. The CDR3 DNA follows: TGTGCCAGCAGCCCCCGGGAATCCCCTAACGCGAAGTATTTT. Translation: CASSPRESPNAKYF.

The chain is built from TRBV21-1 and TRBJ2-7. TRBV21-1 is recorded as a pseudogene. CDR3 length: 15 residues. This CDR3 is CASSIQGGSTDEQYV. The CDR3 bases are TGTGCCAGCAGCATACAAGGCGGGAGTACTGACGAGCAGTACGTC.

There are a few counts of this clonotype. The V and J genes are TRBV20-1 and TRBJ2-7; 10 bases map to TRBD1. CDR1 is DFQATT and CDR2 is SNEGSKA in the germline V gene (reference sequence). V lost 5 bases, J lost 2 bases, and 15 bases stayed unmatched. CDR3 length: 17 amino acids. CDR3 residues: CSAYPFDRGPATYEQYF. In DNA, the CDR3 is TGCAGTGCTTACCCATTTGACAGGGGGCCTGCCACCTACGAGCAGTACTTC.

The V call is TRBV25-1, the J call TRBJ1-2; D not resolved. Trimming removed 5 bases at V and 4 bases at J, with 20 bases between. The CDR3 extends over 16 amino acids. Germline-derived CDR1 and CDR2 are MGHDK and SYGVNS. CDR3 amino acids: CASSLAPQDGFYGYTF. The CDR3 coding sequence is TGTGCCAGCAGTCTCGCCCCCCAGGACGGCTTCTATGGCTACACCTTC.

This clonotype was detected a few times. The V gene is TRBV12-3 or TRBV12-4, the J gene TRBJ2-5; no firm D call. Trimming took off 0 bases at V and 4 bases at J, with 18 bases between the two ends. CDR3 size: 17 residues. CDR3 nucleotide sequence: TGTGCCAGCAGTTTAGCGCTAAAGGTCCGGAGAGGAGAGACCCAGTACTTC. The encoded protein is CASSLALKVRRGETQYF.

Of note for this clonotype: This may come from a read error, since a much larger clone is one base off. The chain links TRBV24-1 to TRBJ1-2, with 10 bases matching TRBD1. The CDR3 is 13 amino acids. Germline loops: CDR1 KGHDR, CDR2 SFDVKD. CDR3 protein: CATSEAGTGAYPF. In DNA, the CDR3 is TGTGCCACCAGTGAGGCCGGGACAGGGGCATACCCCTTC.

J is TRBJ2-5 and V is TRBV20-1, with 8 bases lining up with TRBD1. The trim removed 8 bases at V and 2 bases at J, leaving 7 bases unmatched. CDR1 DFQATT and CDR2 SNEGSKA come from the germline V gene (reference sequence). The CDR3 extends over 13 amino acids. The CDR3 coding sequence is TGCAGTAGCCCCGACAGGGGACAAGAGACCCAGTACTTC. Encoded protein: CSSPDRGQETQYF.

This chain joins TRBV7-2 and TRBJ1-5; D may be TRBD1 (6 bases). The CDR3 consists of 16 residues. Germline lookup yields CDR1 SGHTA and CDR2 FQGNSA. V shed 1 base and J shed 6 bases, with 16 bases lying between them. CDR3: CASSLGTARASQPQHF. The CDR3 DNA reads as TGTGCCAGCAGCTTAGGGACAGCCAGGGCATCTCAGCCCCAGCATTTT.

A few counts support this clonotype. The V gene is TRBV6-2 or TRBV6-3, the J gene TRBJ2-1; D might be TRBD2 (5 bases). Between the trimmed V and J ends, which lost 8 bases and 2 bases, there was a span of 22 bases. The CDR3 loop spans 17 amino acids. CDR1 and CDR2 (germline): MNHEY, SVGEGT. The CDR3 loop reads CASCPPNYRGPYNEQFF. In DNA form, the CDR3 reads TGTGCCAGCTGTCCCCCTAATTACAGAGGGCCCTACAATGAGCAGTTCTTC.

This sequence joins TRBV2 and TRBJ2-5; 8 bases are shared with TRBD1. The J call may not be correct, given that the DNA end is closer to TRBJ2-1. Germline CDR1 is SNHLY and CDR2 is FYNNEI. The CDR3 is made up of 15 amino acids. The CDR3 loop is CASRTPGTGIVGQFF. In DNA form, the CDR3 reads TGTGCCAGCAGGACCCCCGGGACAGGCATAGTTGGGCAGTTCTTC.

This clonotype was counted a few times. The chain uses TRBV7-3 and TRBJ2-7; the match to TRBD2 covers 11 bases. After removal of 5 bases from V and 5 bases from J, the junction contained 8 bases not matched to a gene. Germline V CDR1 and CDR2: SGHTA, FQGTGA. This CDR3 contains 15 residues. The CDR3 loop reads CASSLTSGRFDEQYF. CDR3 nucleotide sequence: TGTGCCAGCAGCCTTACTAGCGGGAGATTCGACGAGCAGTACTTC.

The sample holds a few counts of this clonotype. This chain links TRBV27 with TRBJ2-5; no clear D. In germline, CDR1 is MNHEY, CDR2 SMNVEV (reference sequence). The CDR3 is 12 residues long. The ends were cut back, 3 bases at V and 6 bases at J, with 8 bases in the middle. The CDR3 coding sequence is TGTGCCAGCAGTTTCACGGGCCAGACCCAGTACTTC. Its protein product is CASSFTGQTQYF.